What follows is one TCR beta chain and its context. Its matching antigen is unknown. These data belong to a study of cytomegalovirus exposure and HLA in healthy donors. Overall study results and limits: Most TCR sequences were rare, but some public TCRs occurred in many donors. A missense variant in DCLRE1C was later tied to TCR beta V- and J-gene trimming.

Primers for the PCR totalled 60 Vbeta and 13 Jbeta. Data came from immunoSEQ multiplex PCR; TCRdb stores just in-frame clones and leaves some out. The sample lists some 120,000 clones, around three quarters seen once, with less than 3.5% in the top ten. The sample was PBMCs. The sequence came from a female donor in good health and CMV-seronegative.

Written as DNA, the CDR3 is TGTGCCAGCAGTATCAACGGACTAGCGGGGGCCCCTCCCCAGTATTTT. It codes for CASSINGLAGAPPQYF. The rearrangement uses TRBV27 and TRBJ2-3, with 13 bases aligning to TRBD2. The germline CDR1 and CDR2 sequences are MNHEY and SMNVEV (reference sequence). This CDR3 has 16 residues. The V and J ends lost 5 bases and 12 bases, in that order; junction bases with no gene match: 14.